Each of the 2 T cell receptor beta chains below was sequenced from the same sample in a study of blood T cell repertoires in COVID-19. The data were produced by immunoSEQ multiplex PCR, yet TCRdb's version contains in-frame clones alone and is incomplete. This sample has hundreds of thousands of clones; under 95% occur once, and the top ten carry approximately 3.5%. Sequencing was done on a sample of peripheral blood. The receptor source for this set is a woman aged 18-35 years who had recovered from COVID-19.

This clone appeared a single time. The chain links TRBV7-2 to TRBJ1-6; 7 bases line up with TRBD1. Unmatched junction bases numbered 8, after V lost 5 bases and J lost 7 bases. Germline assignment: CDR1 SGHTA and CDR2 FQGNSA. The CDR3 spans 15 residues. The DNA for the CDR3 is TGTGCCAGCAGCAGAGAGACAGGGTGGAATTCACCCCTCCACTTT. It is translated as CASSRETGWNSPLHF. Based on the CDR3 plus reference TRBV7-2 and TRBJ1-6, the full variable domain is GAGVSQSPSNKVTEKGKDVELRCDPISGHTALYWYRQSLGQGLEFLIYFQGNSAPDKSGLPSDRFSAERTGGSVSTLTIQRTQQEDSAVYLCASSRETGWNSPLHFGNGTRLTVT.

The rearrangement links TRBV9 to TRBJ2-7; 7 nucleotides agree with TRBD2. After removal of 4 bases from V and 6 bases from J, the junction contained 7 bases not matched to a gene. This CDR3 is built from 13 residues. The germline gives CDR1 SGDLS, CDR2 YYNGEE. The CDR3 DNA is TGTGCCAGCAGCCCCGACGGGGAGGGCGAGCAGTACGTC. This gives the protein CASSPDGEGEQYV.